This entry describes one T cell receptor (beta chain). The sample originates from a study of blood T cell repertoires in COVID-19. Per the original data handling: Using reference gene primer amplification, nucleated cell counts were estimated. Clones were sequenced by immunoSEQ multiplex PCR, and TCRdb holds only the in-frame ones, with some missing. V and J calls and clone size are given by that table; D and trimming were obtained from the DNA. Of roughly 200,000 clones in the sample, about 90% were seen once. V lost 2 bases to trimming and J lost 6 bases; unmatched junction nucleotides: 4. Germline V gives CDR1 SNHLY, CDR2 FYNNEI. There are 14 residues in the CDR3.

Sequenced input: peripheral blood. The genes are TRBV2 and TRBJ1-5; 7 bases align to TRBD1. This receptor was identified in a middle-aged man with acute or convalescent COVID-19. For the CDR3, the DNA is TGTGCCAGCAGTGAATGGGCAGGGGGTCAGCCCCAGCATTTT. It is translated as CASSEWAGGQPQHF. The full variable domain, completed using reference TRBV2 and TRBJ1-5, is EPEVTQTPSHQVTQMGQEVILRCVPISNHLYFYWYRQILGQKVEFLVSFYNNEISEKSEIFDDQFSVERPDGSNFTLKIRSTKLEDSAMYFCASSEWAGGQPQHFGDGTRLSIL.